Shown below are 32 T cell receptor beta chains from a single sample sequenced in a study of T cell responses to AZD1222 COVID-19 vaccine. Sequencing used immunoSEQ multiplex PCR; TCRdb keeps in-frame clones, though not all of them. Among around 140,000 clones, around 90% were seen once, and the ten largest hold approximately 2%. The material sequenced was peripheral blood, taken 28 days after the second AZD1222 dose. These receptors all stem from an adult who received the AZD1222 COVID-19 vaccine.

The chain couples TRBV19 to TRBJ1-4; TRBD1 matches at 7 bases. The CDR3 is 16 residues long. The germline CDR1 and CDR2 sequences are LNHDA and SQIVND (reference sequence). V trimming: 7 bases; J trimming: 0 bases; junction bases outside the gene matches: 8. The CDR3 loop reads CASKDRAGSTNEKLFF. The CDR3 DNA is TGTGCCAGTAAAGACAGGGCCGGTTCAACTAATGAAAAACTGTTTTTT.

The chain links TRBV6-5 to TRBJ1-6; D gene ambiguous. Trimming removed 4 bases at V and 4 bases at J, with 8 bases between. The CDR3 length is 14 residues. Germline V gene lookup returns CDR1 MNHEY and CDR2 SVGAGI. The CDR3 DNA reads TGTGCCAGCAGTTCTTCCCTTTATAATTCACCCCTCCACTTT. It encodes CASSSSLYNSPLHF.

The gene calls are TRBV12-5 and TRBJ1-5; 7 bases map to TRBD1. The V segment lost 0 bases and the J segment 6 bases; nucleotides outside the gene matches: 2. CDR3 length: 14 amino acids. Germline V gene sequence: CDR1 LGHNT, CDR2 FRNRAP. CDR3 in amino acids: CASGLVQGSQPQHF. Here the CDR3 DNA reads TGTGCTAGTGGTTTGGTACAGGGGAGTCAGCCCCAGCATTTT.

The chain is built from TRBV11-2 and TRBJ1-1; D perhaps matches TRBD1 (6 bases). The CDR3 is 15 amino acids. The germline gives CDR1 SGHAT, CDR2 FQNNGV. V was trimmed by 1 base and J by 4 bases, leaving 13 bases between them. The CDR3 sequence is CASSLGGQGLTEAFF. In nucleotides, the CDR3 is TGTGCCAGCAGCTTAGGAGGGCAGGGGCTCACTGAAGCTTTCTTT.

As concerns this clone: Other DNA variants within this sample encode the same CDR3. This sequence joins TRBV18 and TRBJ1-1; the D is unclear. This CDR3 contains 14 residues. V lost 3 bases to trimming and J lost 0 bases, with 8 bases between them. Germline CDR1 is KGHSH and CDR2 is LQKENI. The CDR3 DNA reads TGTGCCAGCTCACCGGCAGAGATGAACACTGAAGCTTTCTTT. It yields the protein CASSPAEMNTEAFF.

V and J are TRBV5-6 and TRBJ2-7, with 10 bases fitting TRBD1. Germline V gene data show CDR1 as SGHDT and CDR2 as YYEEEE. The length of the CDR3 is 14 residues. Losses at the gene ends were 4 bases for V and 7 bases for J; bases not matched to a gene: 8. The CDR3 nucleotides read TGTGCCAGCAGCCCCCGACAGGGGGCGGTTGAGCAGTACGTC. The encoded protein is CASSPRQGAVEQYV.

This clone was observed a handful of times. V usage is TRBV30 and J usage is TRBJ1-2; a weak D match, TRBD1 (5 bases). Per the germline V gene, CDR1 is GTSNPN and CDR2 is SVGIG (reference sequence). This CDR3 has 13 amino acids. V lost 3 bases and J 5 bases, leaving 13 bases between the germline ends. The DNA for the CDR3 is TGTGCCTGGAGCCGAGACAGAAAGTATGGCTACACCTTC. Translating gives CAWSRDRKYGYTF.

The genes are TRBV2 and TRBJ1-5; D is unresolved. The CDR3 covers 15 residues. V lost 2 bases, J lost 7 bases, and 15 bases lay in between. Looked up from germline, CDR1 is SNHLY and CDR2 is FYNNEI. The CDR3 DNA reads as TGTGCCAGCAGTGAAAGGCACCCGGCGGGGCAGCCCCAGCATTTT. Protein: CASSERHPAGQPQHF.

This chain links TRBV7-2 with TRBJ1-5; no clear D. CDR1 is SGHTA, CDR2 FQGNSA, per germline. The V gene lost 3 bases and the J gene lost 0 bases, with 9 bases spanning the gap. The CDR3 loop spans 15 amino acids. DNA for the CDR3: TGTGCCAGCAGCTTTGACGCTTATAGCAATCAGCCCCAGCATTTT. Translation gives CASSFDAYSNQPQHF.

J is TRBJ2-7 and V is TRBV2, with D possibly TRBD2 on 6 matching bases. The germline gives CDR1 SNHLY, CDR2 FYNNEI. The CDR3 length is 11 residues. CDR3 protein: CASNGGAGLNV. Written as DNA, the CDR3 is TGTGCCAGCAACGGAGGGGCAGGGTTGAACGTC.

V is TRBV5-4 and J is TRBJ2-3; 7 bases are shared with TRBD2. The CDR3 is made up of 13 amino acids. V lost 0 bases, J lost 6 bases, and 1 base stayed unmatched. CDR1 SGHNT and CDR2 YYREEE come from the germline V gene (reference sequence). In DNA, the CDR3 is TGTGCCAGCAGCTTGGCCGGGAGGGATACGCAGTATTTT. This gives the protein CASSLAGRDTQYF.

The gene calls are TRBV3-1 (or the pseudogene TRBV3-2) and TRBJ1-3, with TRBD1 as a possible D gene (5 bases). Germline V lookup: CDR1 LGHDT, CDR2 YNNKEL (reference sequence). Trimming took 3 bases from V and 4 from J, leaving 10 bases between them. This CDR3 is 14 amino acids long. CDR3 sequence (DNA): TGTGCCAGCAGCCAGGGGGTAGGAGGAAACACCATATATTTT. This encodes CASSQGVGGNTIYF.

The chain combines TRBV2 with TRBJ2-1; maybe TRBD2 (5 bases). CDR1 is SNHLY, CDR2 FYNNEI, per germline. Trimming removed 2 bases at V and 0 bases at J, with 11 bases between. The CDR3 consists of 16 residues. The CDR3 here is CASSENPTSSYNEQFF. The CDR3 DNA reads as TGTGCCAGCAGTGAAAACCCAACTAGCTCCTACAATGAGCAGTTCTTC.

As to this clone: This sample includes further DNA sequences coding for the same CDR3. The rearrangement joins TRBV30 to TRBJ1-5; D gene ambiguous. Germline V gene sequence: CDR1 GTSNPN, CDR2 SVGIG (reference sequence). The CDR3 extends over 13 amino acids. Deletions cut 1 base from V and 2 bases from J, with 6 bases between. CDR3 DNA: TGTGCCTGGAGTGGGCAGGGCAATCAGCCCCAGCATTTT. This codes for CAWSGQGNQPQHF.

As concerns this clone: The same CDR3 is also encoded by other DNA sequences in this sample. CDR3 in DNA: TGTGCCACCAGTGACTTACGCGGTGAAGCTTTCTTT. Translating it yields CATSDLRGEAFF. The rearrangement joins TRBV24-1 to TRBJ1-1; D unresolved. The CDR3 runs 12 residues. Germline CDR1 KGHDR, CDR2 SFDVKD. The V gene lost 4 bases and the J gene lost 7 bases, with 9 bases spanning the gap.

The gene calls are TRBV19 and TRBJ1-4; D gene uncertain. The germline CDR1 and CDR2 sequences are LNHDA and SQIVND (reference sequence). V was shortened by 7 bases and J by 0 bases, with 9 bases between the two germline ends. There are 14 residues in the CDR3. CDR3 residues: CASKDFATNEKLFF. CDR3 nucleotide sequence: TGTGCCAGTAAAGACTTTGCAACTAATGAAAAACTGTTTTTT. The whole variable domain, remainder taken from reference TRBV19 and TRBJ1-4, is DGGITQSPKYLFRKEGQNVTLSCEQNLNHDAMYWYRQDPGQGLRLIYYSQIVNDFQKGDIAEGYSVSREKKESFPLTVTSAQKNPTAFYLCASKDFATNEKLFFGSGTQLSVL.

J is TRBJ2-1 and V is TRBV11-2; 10 bases are shared with TRBD2. The V gene end was trimmed by 3 bases and the J gene end by 7 bases; junction bases not matched to a gene: 9. Germline V gives CDR1 SGHAT, CDR2 FQNNGV. This CDR3 contains 16 residues. The CDR3 bases are TGTGCCAGCAGCTTTTCTCCTAGCGGGGGCTATAATGAGCAGTTCTTC. Translation gives CASSFSPSGGYNEQFF.

The chain links TRBV2 to TRBJ2-5; the D gene is possibly TRBD1 (6 bases). Germline CDR1 is SNHLY and CDR2 is FYNNEI. The CDR3 sequence is 13 residues long. Deletions cut 8 bases from V and 3 bases from J, with 13 bases between. CDR3 coding DNA: TGTGCCAGCGGGCAGGGGAACGAAGAGACCCAGTACTTC. Translation: CASGQGNEETQYF.

This chain links TRBV10-3 with TRBJ1-3; the D is unclear. The CDR3 has 17 residues. Germline CDR1 and CDR2: ENHRY and SYGVKD. V lost 0 bases, J lost 1 base, and 13 bases lay in between. CDR3 in amino acids: CAISESAGWGSGNTIYF. CDR3 nucleotide sequence: TGTGCCATCAGTGAGTCGGCAGGATGGGGATCTGGAAACACCATATATTTT.

This clone was observed once. The chain uses TRBV18 and TRBJ1-5; possibly TRBD1 for D (6 bases). Germline V gene lookup returns CDR1 KGHSH and CDR2 LQKENI. This CDR3 comprises 17 residues. Trimming cost V 3 bases and J 6 bases, with 21 bases left between them. CDR3 sequence (DNA): TGTGCCAGCTCACCTCAGGAGTTTCAGGGGATAAGTCAGCCCCAGCATTTT. This sequence encodes CASSPQEFQGISQPQHF.

The gene calls are TRBV5-1 and TRBJ1-2; D may be TRBD1 (5 bases). Germline V gene data show CDR1 as SGHRS and CDR2 as YFSETQ. Trimming removed 2 bases at V and 7 bases at J, with 18 bases between. The CDR3 has 15 amino acids. The CDR3 sequence is CASSFQTELSRGYTF. The CDR3 DNA follows: TGCGCCAGCAGCTTCCAGACAGAACTTTCTCGTGGCTACACCTTC.

This chain links TRBV18 with TRBJ1-3; D uncertain. The CDR3 runs 16 residues. The V end was cut by 3 bases, the J end by 5 bases, with 17 bases between. CDR1 and CDR2 (germline): KGHSH, LQKENI. The CDR3: CASSPTPPDGRNTIYF. For the CDR3, the DNA is TGTGCCAGCTCACCGACCCCCCCGGACGGTCGAAACACCATATATTTT.

J is TRBJ2-5 and V is TRBV3-1 (or the pseudogene TRBV3-2); 12 bases are shared with TRBD2. V shed 4 bases and J 2 bases; nucleotides not matched to a gene: 2. Per germline, CDR1 LGHDT and CDR2 YNNKEL (reference sequence). The CDR3 length is 15 residues. The CDR3 loop is CASSPGTSGQETQYF. CDR3 sequence (DNA): TGTGCCAGCAGCCCGGGGACTAGCGGGCAAGAGACCCAGTACTTC.

The J gene is TRBJ2-5, the V gene TRBV7-8, with D maybe TRBD1 (7 bases). V lost 3 bases to trimming and J lost 9 bases, with 20 bases between them. This CDR3 is 15 amino acids long. Germline V gene sequence: CDR1 SGHVS, CDR2 FQNEAQ. The CDR3 loop is CASSLETGPTGAQYF. The CDR3 region has the DNA TGTGCCAGCAGCTTGGAGACAGGGCCTACGGGGGCCCAGTACTTC.

This clone was observed a single time. The chain links TRBV12-3 or TRBV12-4 to TRBJ1-2; D gene unclear. Between the trimmed V and J ends, which lost 2 bases and 7 bases, there was a span of 8 bases. The CDR3 is 12 amino acids. CDR3 nucleotides: TGTGCCAGCAGTTTATCGGAATCTGGCTACACCTTC. This codes for CASSLSESGYTF.

The rearrangement links TRBV30 to TRBJ1-1; possibly TRBD1 for D (6 bases). The germline gives CDR1 GTSNPN, CDR2 SVGIG (reference sequence). The V and J ends lost 2 bases and 3 bases respectively, with 10 bases between them. The length of the CDR3 is 13 residues. CDR3 loop: CAWSTGMYTEAFF. The CDR3, as DNA: TGTGCCTGGAGTACAGGGATGTACACTGAAGCTTTCTTT.

The rearrangement joins TRBV5-4 to TRBJ2-6; no firm D call. The germline V gene encodes CDR1 SGHNT and CDR2 YYREEE (reference sequence). The CDR3 sequence is 15 residues long. The V end lost 1 base, the J end lost 4 bases, and 9 bases lay between the germline ends. CDR3 sequence: CASSLPASGANVLTF. The CDR3 coding sequence is TGTGCCAGCAGCTTGCCAGCTTCAGGGGCCAACGTCCTGACTTTC.

V usage is TRBV6-5 and J usage is TRBJ2-7; D perhaps matches TRBD1 (5 bases). Trimming shortened V by 6 bases and J by 4 bases, and 13 bases separated the two germline ends. CDR1 MNHEY and CDR2 SVGAGI come from the germline V gene. The CDR3 runs 13 residues. The CDR3 here is CASRSSGAYEQYV. Written as DNA, the CDR3 is TGTGCCAGCAGGAGTAGTGGGGCTTACGAGCAGTACGTC.

V is TRBV5-4 and J is TRBJ2-7; TRBD1 agrees at 9 bases. CDR3 length: 16 amino acids. The germline V gene has CDR1 SGHNT and CDR2 YYREEE (reference sequence). J gave up 1 base and V 4 bases, and 9 bases lay outside the gene matches. The CDR3 DNA reads TGTGCCAGCAGCCCTAAGACCGGGACAGGGTCCTACGAGCAGTACTTC. It is translated as CASSPKTGTGSYEQYF.

The rearrangement links TRBV28 to TRBJ1-4; D uncertain. The V gene lost 10 bases and the J gene lost 6 bases, with 9 bases spanning the gap. Looked up from germline, CDR1 is MDHEN and CDR2 is SYDVKM. This CDR3 has 11 residues. For the CDR3, the DNA is TGTGCCACCACCGGGTATGAAAAACTGTTTTTT. This encodes CATTGYEKLFF.

The chain has TRBV29-1 and TRBJ2-7, with 7 bases fitting TRBD2. The V gene's germline CDR1 is SQVTM and CDR2 ANQGSEA. The CDR3 sequence is 14 residues long. This chain's CDR3 is CNVSRLAVSYEQYV. CDR3 in DNA: TGCAACGTATCCAGGCTAGCGGTATCCTACGAGCAGTACGTC.

The chain is built from TRBV19 and TRBJ1-6; TRBD1 agrees at 12 bases. Germline CDR1 LNHDA, CDR2 SQIVND (reference sequence). The V gene end was trimmed by 5 bases and the J gene end by 6 bases; junction bases not matched to a gene: 5. CDR3 length: 16 residues. The CDR3 DNA reads TGTGCCAGTAGTTCCGGGACAGGGGGCACTAATTCACCCCTCCACTTT. It codes for CASSSGTGGTNSPLHF.